The 6 T cell receptor beta chains presented below share a single source sample, sequenced in a study of T cells in tumors and immune-related adverse events. Produced via immunoSEQ multiplex PCR; TCRdb's table is partial and in-frame only. The top ten clones hold more than 1.1% of a sample with 20,000 to 25,000 clones, about 90% of them seen once. Specimen: lymph node tissue, collected from a patient treated with anti-PD-1 therapy. The receptors were sampled from a female donor with metastatic renal cell carcinoma.

V usage is TRBV6-5 and J usage is TRBJ2-7; D not certain. From germline, CDR1 is MNHEY and CDR2 SVGAGI. CDR3 length: 15 residues. Between the trimmed V and J ends, which lost 4 bases and 2 bases, there was a span of 15 bases. This chain's CDR3 is CASSFGRYEAYEQYF. In DNA form, the CDR3 reads TGTGCCAGCAGTTTTGGCAGGTACGAAGCCTACGAGCAGTACTTC.

This chain connects TRBV27 to TRBJ2-2; possibly TRBD2 for D (6 bases). The CDR3 totals 16 residues. Trimming left V 2 bases short and J 6 bases short, with 16 bases between. Germline-derived CDR1 and CDR2 are MNHEY and SMNVEV (reference sequence). The CDR3 loop reads CASSLISRGFAGELFF. The DNA of the CDR3 is TGTGCCAGCAGTTTAATTAGCCGGGGGTTCGCCGGGGAGCTGTTTTTT.

The chain uses TRBV30 and TRBJ1-1, with D perhaps TRBD1 (5 bases). Germline CDR1 is GTSNPN and CDR2 is SVGIG (reference sequence). The CDR3 is 13 amino acids. Trimming removed 0 bases from V and 0 bases from J, with 5 bases in between. This chain's CDR3 is CAWSVQVNTEAFF. Written as DNA, the CDR3 is TGTGCCTGGAGTGTACAGGTGAACACTGAAGCTTTCTTT. Full variable domain (remainder filled in from reference TRBV30 and TRBJ1-1): SQTIHQWPATLVQPVGSPLSLECTVEGTSNPNLYWYRQAAGRGLQLLFYSVGIGQISSEVPQNLSASRPQDRQFILSSKKLLLSDSGFYLCAWSVQVNTEAFFGQGTRLTVV.

This CDR3 is CASSLVTDRGLGYTF. The CDR3 DNA reads as TGCGCCAGCAGCTTGGTGACGGACAGGGGGCTTGGCTACACCTTC. V is TRBV5-1 and J is TRBJ1-2, with 11 bases aligning to TRBD1. This CDR3 region has 15 residues. CDR1 is SGHRS, CDR2 YFSETQ, per germline. V lost 0 bases to trimming and J lost 7 bases; unmatched junction nucleotides: 5.

V gene TRBV19 combines with J gene TRBJ1-1; D unresolved. The CDR3 covers 16 residues. V lost 0 bases, J lost 6 bases, and 17 bases lay in between. Germline CDR1 and CDR2: LNHDA and SQIVND (reference sequence). The CDR3 reads CASSIDRVSAAAEAFF. DNA of the CDR3: TGTGCCAGTAGTATAGATCGTGTTTCAGCCGCCGCTGAAGCTTTCTTT.

The CDR3 coding sequence is TGTGCCATATCCGAACAGATCAGCAATCAGCCCCAGCATTTT. It yields the protein CAISEQISNQPQHF. The V gene is TRBV10-3, the J gene TRBJ1-5, with no clear D. Germline values: CDR1 ENHRY, CDR2 SYGVKD. The CDR3 has 14 residues. V gave up 9 bases and J gave up 1 base, with 13 bases separating them.